Each of the 8 T cell receptor beta chains below was sequenced from the same sample in a study of blood T cell repertoires in COVID-19 (dated by TCRdb to between 2020 and 2021). Libraries were made using the immunoSEQ multiplex PCR assay. TCRdb obtained this table from immuneACCESS and retained in-frame rearrangements with V and J assigned. These tables miss some clones; where compared with another copy, unresolved V genes account for less than half of the shortfall, and the remainder is unexplained. The table for this sample lists 150,000 to 200,000 clones; about nine tenths of them were counted only once. The top ten hold roughly 9% of the sample. The sample taken for sequencing was PBMCs or T cells enriched from blood (not recorded which). The receptor set was obtained from a woman aged 18 to 35 who had recovered from COVID-19.

The table lists this clone with a count of one. The gene calls are TRBV19 and TRBJ2-2; D is unresolved. Trimming shortened V by 3 bases and J by 3 bases, and 20 bases separated the two germline ends. From germline, CDR1 is LNHDA and CDR2 SQIVND (reference sequence). The CDR3 runs 18 residues. The CDR3 region is CASSMTGGLTKYTGELFF. As DNA, the CDR3 is TGTGCCAGTAGTATGACTGGCGGTCTGACCAAATACACCGGGGAGCTGTTTTTT.

J is TRBJ2-7 and V is TRBV4-2, with 11 bases that match TRBD1. J lost 6 bases, V lost 0 bases, and 7 bases had no gene match. The germline gives CDR1 LGHNA, CDR2 YNFKEQ. The CDR3 sequence is 16 residues long. The CDR3 here is CASSQDFGQGAGEQYF. CDR3 DNA sequence: TGTGCCAGCAGCCAAGATTTCGGACAGGGGGCAGGCGAGCAGTACTTC.

The gene calls are TRBV6-2 or TRBV6-3 and TRBJ2-5; no reliable D call. Germline V gives CDR1 MNHEY, CDR2 SVGEGT. The CDR3 length is 15 residues. The V and J ends lost 4 bases and 1 base respectively, with 13 bases between them. The CDR3 DNA reads as TGTGCCAGCAGTTCCTCCTCTGCGGCCCAAGAGACCCAGTACTTC. This encodes CASSSSSAAQETQYF.

The rearrangement joins TRBV19 to TRBJ2-4; 9 bases agree with TRBD1. The CDR3 spans 17 residues. Unmatched junction bases numbered 11, after V lost 0 bases and J lost 8 bases. In germline, CDR1 is LNHDA, CDR2 SQIVND (reference sequence). The CDR3 bases are TGTGCCAGTAGTATAGACACACAGGGGGCGGGGGAGGACATTCAGTACTTC. Its translation: CASSIDTQGAGEDIQYF.

This sequence joins TRBV5-1 and TRBJ1-2; TRBD1 matches at 11 bases. The CDR3 length is 17 residues. The trim removed 0 bases at V and 4 bases at J, leaving 8 bases unmatched. CDR1 is SGHRS, CDR2 YFSETQ, per germline. This chain's CDR3 is CASSLGPGQGGVYGYTF. The DNA for the CDR3 is TGCGCCAGCAGCTTGGGTCCGGGACAGGGGGGAGTCTATGGCTACACCTTC.

This clone was recorded a few times. DNA for the CDR3: TGTGCCAGCAGTTCACCGGGACAGGGCCCTCCTTATGGCTACACCTTC. Amino acids: CASSSPGQGPPYGYTF. The chain combines TRBV28 with TRBJ1-2; TRBD1 matches 9 bases. The trim removed 4 bases at V and 5 bases at J, leaving 11 bases unmatched. The CDR3 has 16 amino acids. Germline assignment: CDR1 MDHEN and CDR2 SYDVKM.

The chain is built from TRBV3-1 (or the pseudogene TRBV3-2) and TRBJ2-7; 7 bases align to TRBD2. CDR1 and CDR2 from the germline V gene are LGHDT and YNNKEL (reference sequence). V was pared by 0 bases and J by 2 bases, with 10 bases of the junction left unmatched. The CDR3 loop spans 17 amino acids. The CDR3, as DNA: TGTGCCAGCAGCCAAGATGGGTTTGGCGGGAGTACCTACGAGCAGTACTTC. It yields the protein CASSQDGFGGSTYEQYF.

This chain connects TRBV20-1 to TRBJ2-5; no definite D call. This CDR3 comprises 13 residues. The V and J ends lost 3 bases and 4 bases respectively, with 12 bases between them. From germline, CDR1 is DFQATT and CDR2 SNEGSKA (reference sequence). In DNA, the CDR3 is TGCAGTGCTAGTCGGCAGGCCCCAGAGACCCAGTACTTC. The encoded protein is CSASRQAPETQYF.